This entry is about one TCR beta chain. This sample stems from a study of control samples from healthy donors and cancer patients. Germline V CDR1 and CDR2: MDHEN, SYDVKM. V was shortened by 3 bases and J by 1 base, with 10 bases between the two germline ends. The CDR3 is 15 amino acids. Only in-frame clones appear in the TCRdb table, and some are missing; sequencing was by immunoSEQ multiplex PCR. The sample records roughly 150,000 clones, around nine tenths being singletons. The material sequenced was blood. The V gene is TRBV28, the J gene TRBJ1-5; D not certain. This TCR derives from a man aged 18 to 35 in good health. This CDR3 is CASSLGMESNQPQHF. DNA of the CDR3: TGTGCCAGCAGTTTGGGGATGGAGAGCAATCAGCCCCAGCATTTT.